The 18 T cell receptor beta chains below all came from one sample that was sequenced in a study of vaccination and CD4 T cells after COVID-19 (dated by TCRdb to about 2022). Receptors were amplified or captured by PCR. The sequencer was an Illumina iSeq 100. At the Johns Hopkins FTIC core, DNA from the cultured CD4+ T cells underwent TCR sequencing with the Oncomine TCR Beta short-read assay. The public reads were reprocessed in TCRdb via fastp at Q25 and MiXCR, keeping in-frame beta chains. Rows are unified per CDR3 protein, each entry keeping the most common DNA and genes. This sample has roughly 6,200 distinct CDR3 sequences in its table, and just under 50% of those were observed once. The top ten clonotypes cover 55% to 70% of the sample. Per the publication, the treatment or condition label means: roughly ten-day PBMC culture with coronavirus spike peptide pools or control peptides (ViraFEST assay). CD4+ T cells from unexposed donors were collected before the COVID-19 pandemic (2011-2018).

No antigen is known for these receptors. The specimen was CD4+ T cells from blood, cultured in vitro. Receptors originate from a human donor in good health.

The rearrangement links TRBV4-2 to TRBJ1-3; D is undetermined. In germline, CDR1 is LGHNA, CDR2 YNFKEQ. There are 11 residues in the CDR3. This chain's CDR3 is CAGSSGNTIYF. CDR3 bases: TGTGCGGGAAGCTCTGGAAACACCATATATTTT.

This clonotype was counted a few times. The CDR3 sequence is CATSTRTGYQETQYF. CDR3 coding DNA: TGTGCCACCAGTACGCGGACAGGTTACCAAGAGACCCAGTACTTC. This chain joins TRBV24-1 and TRBJ2-5; 7 nucleotides match TRBD1. This CDR3 has 15 amino acids. CDR1 KGHDR and CDR2 SFDVKD come from the germline V gene. Germline trimming cut 6 bases from V and 0 bases from J; bases unmatched to any gene: 6.

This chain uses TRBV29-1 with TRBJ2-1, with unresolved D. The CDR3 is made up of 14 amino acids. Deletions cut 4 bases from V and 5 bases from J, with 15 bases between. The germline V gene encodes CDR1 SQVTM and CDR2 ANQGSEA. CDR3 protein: CSVGLSSLNNEQFF. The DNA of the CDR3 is TGCAGCGTTGGGCTGTCCTCACTCAACAATGAGCAGTTCTTC.

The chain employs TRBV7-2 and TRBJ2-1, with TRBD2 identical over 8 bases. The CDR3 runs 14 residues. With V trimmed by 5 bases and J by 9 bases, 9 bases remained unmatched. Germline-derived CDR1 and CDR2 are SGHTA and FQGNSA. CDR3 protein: CASSPRGAGGEQFF. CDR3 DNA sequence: TGTGCCAGCAGCCCGCGGGGGGCCGGGGGTGAGCAGTTCTTC. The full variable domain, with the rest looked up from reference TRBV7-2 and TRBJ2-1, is GAGVSQSPSNKVTEKGKDVELRCDPISGHTALYWYRQSLGQGLEFLIYFQGNSAPDKSGLPSDRFSAERTGGSVSTLTIQRTQQEDSAVYLCASSPRGAGGEQFFGPGTRLTVL.

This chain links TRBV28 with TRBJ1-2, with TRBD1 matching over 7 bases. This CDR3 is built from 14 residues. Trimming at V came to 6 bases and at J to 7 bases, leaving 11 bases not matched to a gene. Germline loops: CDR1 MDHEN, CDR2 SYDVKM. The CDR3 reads CASSSDRDLTGYTF. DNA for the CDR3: TGTGCCAGCAGCTCAGACAGGGATCTAACTGGCTACACCTTC.

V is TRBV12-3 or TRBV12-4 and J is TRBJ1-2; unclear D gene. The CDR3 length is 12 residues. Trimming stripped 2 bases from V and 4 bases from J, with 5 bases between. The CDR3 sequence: CASSLNLYGYTF. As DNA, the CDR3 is TGTGCCAGCAGTTTAAACCTCTATGGCTACACCTTC.

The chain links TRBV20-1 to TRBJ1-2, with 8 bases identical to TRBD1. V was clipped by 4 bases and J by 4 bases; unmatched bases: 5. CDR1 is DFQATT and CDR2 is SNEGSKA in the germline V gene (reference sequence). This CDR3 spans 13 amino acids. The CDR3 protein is CSAITGGGYGYTF. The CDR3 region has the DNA TGCAGTGCTATTACAGGGGGGGGCTATGGCTACACCTTC.

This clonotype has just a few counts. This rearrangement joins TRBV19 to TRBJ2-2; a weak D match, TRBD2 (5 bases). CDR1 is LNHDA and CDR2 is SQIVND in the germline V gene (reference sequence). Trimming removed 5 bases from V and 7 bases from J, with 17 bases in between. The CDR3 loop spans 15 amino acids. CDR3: CASSAQTRLHGELFF. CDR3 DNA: TGTGCCAGTAGTGCACAAACCCGACTACACGGGGAGCTGTTTTTT.

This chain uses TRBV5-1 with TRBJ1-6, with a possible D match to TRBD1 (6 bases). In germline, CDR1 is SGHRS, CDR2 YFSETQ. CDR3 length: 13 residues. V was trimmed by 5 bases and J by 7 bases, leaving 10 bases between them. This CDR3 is CASRYRENSPLHF. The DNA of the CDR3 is TGCGCCAGCAGGTACAGGGAGAATTCACCCCTCCACTTT.

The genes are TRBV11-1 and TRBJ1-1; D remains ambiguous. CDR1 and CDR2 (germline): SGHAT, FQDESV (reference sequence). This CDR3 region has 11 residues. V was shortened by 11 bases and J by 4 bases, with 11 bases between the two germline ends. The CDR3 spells CAGMTFTEAFF. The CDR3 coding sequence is TGTGCCGGCATGACTTTCACTGAAGCTTTCTTT.

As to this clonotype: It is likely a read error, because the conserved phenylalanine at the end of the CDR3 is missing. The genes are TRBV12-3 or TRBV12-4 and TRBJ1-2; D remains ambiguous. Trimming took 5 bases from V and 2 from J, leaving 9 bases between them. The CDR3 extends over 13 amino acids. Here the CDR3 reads CASSPNGNYGYTL. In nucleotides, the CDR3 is TGTGCCAGCAGTCCTAACGGGAACTATGGCTACACCCTC.

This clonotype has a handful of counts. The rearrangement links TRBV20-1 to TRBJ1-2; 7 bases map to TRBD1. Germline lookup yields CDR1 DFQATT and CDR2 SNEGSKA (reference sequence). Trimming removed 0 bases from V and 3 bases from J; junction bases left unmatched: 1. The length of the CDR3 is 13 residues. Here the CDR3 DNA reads TGCAGTGCTAGAGACCAGGGGGACTATGGCTACACCTTC. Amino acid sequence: CSARDQGDYGYTF.

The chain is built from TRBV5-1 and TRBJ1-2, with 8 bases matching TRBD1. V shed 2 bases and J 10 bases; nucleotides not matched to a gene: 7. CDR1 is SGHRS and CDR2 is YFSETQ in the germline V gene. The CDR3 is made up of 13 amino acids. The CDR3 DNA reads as TGCGCCAGCAGCTTCGGGACAGGAGGTGCCTACACCTTC. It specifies CASSFGTGGAYTF.

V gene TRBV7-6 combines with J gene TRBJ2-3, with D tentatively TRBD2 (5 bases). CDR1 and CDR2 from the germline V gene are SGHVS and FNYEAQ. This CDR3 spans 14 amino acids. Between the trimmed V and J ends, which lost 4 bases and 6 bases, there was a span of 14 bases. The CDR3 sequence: CASSWTGSGDTQYF. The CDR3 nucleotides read TGTGCCAGCAGCTGGACGGGTTCGGGGGATACGCAGTATTTT.

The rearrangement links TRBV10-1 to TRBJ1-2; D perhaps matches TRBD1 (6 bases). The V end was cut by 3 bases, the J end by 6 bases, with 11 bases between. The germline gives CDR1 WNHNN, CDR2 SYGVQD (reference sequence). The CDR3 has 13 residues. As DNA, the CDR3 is TGCGCCAGCAGTGAAGGACAGCTAGATGGCTACACCTTC. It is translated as CASSEGQLDGYTF.

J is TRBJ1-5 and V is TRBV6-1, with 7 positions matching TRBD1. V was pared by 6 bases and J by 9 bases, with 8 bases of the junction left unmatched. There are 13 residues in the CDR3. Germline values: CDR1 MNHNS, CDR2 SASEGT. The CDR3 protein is CASSLGTAGPQHF. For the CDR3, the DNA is TGTGCCAGCAGCCTCGGGACAGCCGGGCCCCAGCATTTT.

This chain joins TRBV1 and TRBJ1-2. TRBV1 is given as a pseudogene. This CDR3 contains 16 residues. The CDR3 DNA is TGCACCAGCAGCCAAGTAGGTTGTAAAGGGATCTATGGCTACACCTTC. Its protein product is CTSSQVGCKGIYGYTF.

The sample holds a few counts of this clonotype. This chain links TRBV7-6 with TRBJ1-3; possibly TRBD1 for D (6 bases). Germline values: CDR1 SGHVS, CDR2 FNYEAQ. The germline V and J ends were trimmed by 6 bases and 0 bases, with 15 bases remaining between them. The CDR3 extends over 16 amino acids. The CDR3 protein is CASSRGGFPSGNTIYF. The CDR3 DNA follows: TGTGCCAGCAGTAGGGGGGGTTTCCCCTCTGGAAACACCATATATTTT.